One and the same sample provided the 20 T cell receptor beta chains below, sequenced in a study of identical twins (dated by TCRdb to the mid-2010s). The library was built by means of 5' RACE. Sequencer: Illumina HiSeq 2000. The public reads were reanalyzed by TCRdb: fastp trimming at Q25, MiXCR alignment, in-frame beta chains only. Identical CDR3 protein sequences are pooled into one entry, listed with their most common genes and DNA. The sample table holds 600,000 to 850,000 distinct CDR3 sequences, of which roughly 18% were seen once. Approximately 14% of the sample is taken by the ten largest. The sample also formed part of further work on T cells expressing NK-cell markers.

The specimen was PBMCs. The receptor source for this set is a woman younger than 30 in good health.

This clonotype appeared many times. This chain connects TRBV20-1 to TRBJ2-2; 7 bases are a match to TRBD1. Germline-derived CDR1 and CDR2 are DFQATT and SNEGSKA (reference sequence). Losses at the gene ends were 2 bases for V and 0 bases for J; bases not matched to a gene: 3. The CDR3 spans 15 residues. As DNA, the CDR3 is TGCAGTGCTAGACCCGGGACAGCGAACACCGGGGAGCTGTTTTTT. Translated, it gives CSARPGTANTGELFF.

This clonotype was found a few times. The CDR3 DNA reads as TGTGCCAGCAGCTTAGCGGGAAATGCCGGGGAGCTGTTTTTT. Protein product: CASSLAGNAGELFF. V gene TRBV7-2 combines with J gene TRBJ2-2; no clear D gene. V was trimmed by 0 bases and J by 6 bases, leaving 8 bases between them. Germline V gene data show CDR1 as SGHTA and CDR2 as FQGNSA. The CDR3 covers 14 residues.

This clonotype was found once. The chain is built from TRBV20-1 and TRBJ2-7, with 9 bases lining up with TRBD2. V lost 6 bases to trimming and J lost 1 base; unmatched junction nucleotides: 4. This CDR3 region has 13 residues. Germline assignment: CDR1 DFQATT and CDR2 SNEGSKA (reference sequence). The CDR3 is CSATLAGSYEQYF. The CDR3 DNA reads as TGCAGTGCCACACTAGCGGGTTCCTACGAGCAGTACTTC.

The chain carries TRBV4-2 and TRBJ2-2, with D hard to call. Between the trimmed V and J ends, which lost 0 bases and 6 bases, there was a span of 11 bases. The germline CDR1 and CDR2 sequences are LGHNA and YNFKEQ. The CDR3 has 15 residues. The DNA of the CDR3 is TGTGCCAGCAGCCAAGAGAACTGGGCAGCCGGGGAGCTGTTTTTT. As protein: CASSQENWAAGELFF.

The sample holds a few counts of this clonotype. The junction and the germline gene differ at one end; a read error may be behind it. The chain carries TRBV5-1 and TRBJ2-1; D uncertain. This CDR3 has 15 residues. CDR1 and CDR2 from the germline V gene are SGHRS and YFSETQ. CDR3 amino acids: CASSLVGSAYNEQFF. The CDR3 nucleotides are TGTGCCAGCAGCTTAGTAGGGTCTGCCTACAATGAGCAGTTCTTC.

This clonotype was observed a few times. The chain employs TRBV25-1 and TRBJ1-4; D might be TRBD1 (6 bases). The V gene's germline CDR1 is MGHDK and CDR2 SYGVNS. This CDR3 has 15 amino acids. The V gene lost 4 bases and the J gene lost 3 bases, with 12 bases spanning the gap. CDR3 residues: CASSAHRVSNEKLFF. The CDR3, as DNA: TGTGCCAGCAGTGCTCACAGGGTGTCTAATGAAAAACTGTTTTTT.

V gene TRBV7-9 combines with J gene TRBJ2-5; TRBD2 might be the D (6 bases). V dropped 0 bases and J dropped 7 bases, with 15 bases sitting between them. Germline assignment: CDR1 SEHNR and CDR2 FQNEAQ (reference sequence). The length of the CDR3 is 15 residues. The CDR3 reads CASSLARRAFGTQYF. DNA of the CDR3: TGTGCCAGCAGCTTAGCCAGGAGGGCTTTCGGGACCCAGTACTTC.

This chain's CDR3 is CSAPQRLAGWRGNEQFF. For the CDR3, the DNA is TGCAGTGCTCCTCAAAGACTAGCGGGATGGCGGGGTAATGAGCAGTTCTTC. This chain joins TRBV20-1 and TRBJ2-1, with 11 bases aligning to TRBD2. CDR1 DFQATT and CDR2 SNEGSKA come from the germline V gene (reference sequence). The CDR3 sequence is 17 residues long. The V segment lost 5 bases and the J segment 7 bases; nucleotides outside the gene matches: 16.

The chain joins TRBV5-1 to TRBJ2-3; 7 bases are shared with TRBD2. Germline values: CDR1 SGHRS, CDR2 YFSETQ. The CDR3 loop spans 18 amino acids. The V segment lost 4 bases and the J segment 5 bases; nucleotides outside the gene matches: 19. CDR3 nucleotides: TGCGCCAGCAGCGTGGGACTAATGGCCCAGCGGGTGATAGATACGCAGTATTTT. It codes for CASSVGLMAQRVIDTQYF. Variable domain in full (rest from reference TRBV5-1 and TRBJ2-3): KAGVTQTPRYLIKTRGQQVTLSCSPISGHRSVSWYQQTPGQGLQFLFEYFSETQRNKGNFPGRFSGRQFSNSRSEMNVSTLELGDSALYLCASSVGLMAQRVIDTQYFGPGTRLTVL.

This chain links TRBV12-3 or TRBV12-4 with TRBJ2-1; 9 positions match TRBD2. Germline trimming cut 3 bases from V and 7 bases from J; bases unmatched to any gene: 4. This CDR3 has 14 amino acids. The CDR3 loop reads CASSFLAGPNEQFF. As DNA, the CDR3 is TGTGCCAGCAGTTTTCTAGCGGGGCCTAATGAGCAGTTCTTC.

This chain's CDR3 is CASSQDAGTFYEQYF. The DNA for the CDR3 is TGCGCCAGCAGCCAAGACGCCGGGACATTCTACGAGCAGTACTTC. V gene TRBV4-3 combines with J gene TRBJ2-7; tentative D call: TRBD1 (6 bases). Between the trimmed V and J ends, which lost 0 bases and 3 bases, there was a span of 12 bases. This CDR3 has 15 amino acids. Germline CDR1 is LGHNA and CDR2 is YSLEER.

This clonotype showed up just a few times. The gene calls are TRBV7-2 and TRBJ2-1, with TRBD2 matching over 14 bases. The CDR3 has 15 residues. Germline lookup yields CDR1 SGHTA and CDR2 FQGNSA. J lost 10 bases, V lost 3 bases, and 5 bases had no gene match. This CDR3 is CASSFVGLAGVEQFF. The CDR3 DNA reads TGTGCCAGCAGCTTTGTGGGACTAGCGGGGGTGGAGCAGTTCTTC.

The chain couples TRBV5-5 to TRBJ1-2; no firm D call. Germline CDR1 is SGHKS and CDR2 is YYEKEE (reference sequence). CDR3 length: 16 amino acids. Trimming removed 4 bases from V and 0 bases from J, with 16 bases in between. CDR3 nucleotide sequence: TGTGCCAGCAGCCCCCGCGGGAGCGCTGCTAACTATGGCTACACCTTC. It codes for CASSPRGSAANYGYTF.

The chain has TRBV5-1 and TRBJ2-3; D call uncertain. The V end was cut by 2 bases, the J end by 5 bases, with 12 bases between. Germline V gene sequence: CDR1 SGHRS, CDR2 YFSETQ. The CDR3 loop spans 14 amino acids. CDR3 DNA: TGCGCCAGCAGCTTAGCTGGGATCCAAGATACGCAGTATTTT. This codes for CASSLAGIQDTQYF.

The rearrangement joins TRBV5-6 to TRBJ2-5; tentatively, D is TRBD2 (5 bases). V lost 8 bases and J 3 bases, leaving 14 bases between the germline ends. There are 13 residues in the CDR3. Germline V gene sequence: CDR1 SGHDT, CDR2 YYEEEE. The CDR3 DNA is TGTGCCAGTAAAGCTAGCAGAAAAGAGACCCAGTACTTC. Its protein is CASKASRKETQYF.

This clonotype was counted a few times. This chain joins TRBV4-3 and TRBJ1-1; tentatively, D is TRBD1 (5 bases). V lost 0 bases and J lost 10, with 18 bases in between. The CDR3 loop spans 15 amino acids. The V gene's germline CDR1 is LGHNA and CDR2 YSLEER. The CDR3 protein is CASSQEAGQPGGAFF. CDR3 sequence (DNA): TGCGCCAGCAGCCAAGAGGCTGGCCAACCCGGGGGAGCTTTCTTT.

The chain carries TRBV20-1 and TRBJ2-7; D is perhaps TRBD1 (6 bases). The CDR3 loop spans 13 amino acids. With 5 bases removed from V and 0 bases from J, the gap between germline ends came to 11 bases. The germline gives CDR1 DFQATT, CDR2 SNEGSKA (reference sequence). The CDR3 DNA reads TGCAGTGCTCAGGACAGACTCTCCTACGAGCAGTACTTC. Translating gives CSAQDRLSYEQYF.

This chain links TRBV12-3 or TRBV12-4 with TRBJ2-1; D gene unclear. V lost 6 bases to trimming and J lost 7 bases, with 22 bases between them. The CDR3 totals 16 residues. The CDR3 loop reads CASSPDRLVVKNEQFF. CDR3 nucleotide sequence: TGTGCCAGCAGCCCCGACCGCCTGGTCGTAAAGAATGAGCAGTTCTTC.

In its sample, this clonotype was seen a few times. The chain combines TRBV5-1 with TRBJ2-1; D is unclear. This CDR3 has 13 amino acids. Germline assignment: CDR1 SGHRS and CDR2 YFSETQ. Trimming left V 2 bases short and J 6 bases short, with 9 bases between. The CDR3 region has the DNA TGCGCCAGCAGCTTCCTGCGGATCAATGAGCAGTTCTTC. Its protein is CASSFLRINEQFF.

This clonotype was observed a few times. The rearrangement joins TRBV12-3 or TRBV12-4 to TRBJ2-4; 8 bases map to TRBD2. J lost 0 bases, V lost 7 bases, and 8 bases had no gene match. This CDR3 is 16 amino acids long. CDR3 sequence: CASTFLAGLAKNIQYF. The DNA for the CDR3 is TGTGCCAGCACCTTTCTAGCGGGCCTAGCCAAAAACATTCAGTACTTC.